This T cell receptor (beta chain) was observed in a study of molecular identifiers for immune sequencing clone quantification (dated by TCRdb to the late 2010s). For context, the study as a whole: For a replicate experiment, RNA from roughly 20,000 or 100,000 naive CD8 T cells was divided into five aliquots, and four of the five aliquots were sequenced. This methods study benchmarked molecular-identifier clustering-based TCR repertoire sequencing (MIDCIRS) and TCR RNA copy counting, using CD8 T cells to do so.

The library was prepared using PCR. The sequencer listed for this sample is Illumina HiSeq 4000. Bulk TCR libraries were prepared as previously described, using TCR primers listed in Table S5. Total RNA was purified with the Qiagen AllPrep DNA/RNA kit. Before analysis, reads from multiple sequencing runs of one library were combined. In the source study's methods: Only reads with exact TCR constant sequence were kept, trimmed to 150 nt, and grouped by their 12-nt molecular barcodes. Reads inside each barcode group were sub-clustered using a 15% Levenshtein threshold, and a quality-weighted consensus sequence was constructed for each RNA molecule. Non-functional sequences were excluded, and lower-count sequences lying one edit away from another sequence were also excluded. Based on fitting two negative binomial distributions, any barcode sub-cluster with under 20% of the maximum read count was discarded. Using fastp trimming at Q25 and MiXCR clonotype assembly, TCRdb reanalyzed the public sequencing data and kept in-frame beta chains. Rows matching on CDR3 protein sequence are summarized as one entry with the most common DNA and genes. Clone size and V and J calls follow TCRdb, not the original study. The sample data list over 55,000 distinct CDR3 sequences, and around 17% of these were observed just once. The biggest ten clones account for 1.4% to 1.5% of the sample.

This clonotype was recorded many times. It lacks a known antigen. Base qualities are not recorded, but no much larger clone differs from it by a single base. What the study reported, not specific to this receptor: Modeling gave about three recovered TCR RNA copies per cell versus 8 to 10 by digital PCR, implying about 30% capture efficiency. Spiked-in Jurkat TCR RNA (10 copies' worth), which is not part of the donor repertoire, was contained in the naive libraries. Even against a background of some 920,000 naive CD8 T cells, spiked-in Jurkat TCR RNA amounting to a single cell's worth was reported to be detectable. When barcode sub-clustering was not used, chimeric consensus sequences inflated TCR diversity, with chimeras reaching as high as 47%. The sizes of highly expanded clones could end up underestimated when identical TCR molecules share a barcode. In CMV-specific effector cells, clones with more than 20 RNA copies contained over 99% of molecules, whereas in naive cells such clones contained under 1% of molecules.

Naive CD8 T cell libraries were made from around 18,000 to 910,000 sorted cells using 10%, 30% or 50% of purified RNA. Naive CD8 T cells were FACS-sorted as CD8+CD4-CCR7+CD45RA+ on a BD FACSAria II into RLT Plus buffer. Detection sensitivity was tested by spiking Jurkat RNA equal to about eleven TCR copies' worth into samples containing roughly 19,000-1,100,000 naive CD8 T cells. Enrichment of CD8 T cells was performed with RosetteSep CD8+ T Cell Enrichment Cocktail and Ficoll-Paque, after which ACK red cell lysis was carried out. The sample comprised naive CD8+ T cells from blood, with Jurkat cell RNA spiked in. The sample's cell subset or site, from its label and the paper: FACS-sorted CD8+CD4-CCR7+CD45RA+ naive T cells. The clonotype was recovered from a human donor in good health. Some libraries in this study had Jurkat cell RNA spiked in.

The CDR3 has the sequence CASSGLAGVDTQYF. The DNA sequence is given as TGTGCCAGTAGTGGACTAGCGGGAGTAGATACGCAGTATTTT. This sequence uses TRBV19 and TRBJ2-3, with 13 middle bases fitting TRBD2. The CDR3 measures 14 amino acids from cysteine to phenylalanine. The retained sequence is limited to the CDR3, 42 bases, with the frame set at the first base. Via the germline V gene (reference sequence), CDR1 is LNHDA and CDR2 SQIVND. Ends trimmed: V by 5 bases, J by 5 bases; bases unmatched to a gene: 1. With the rest looked up from the reference TRBV19 and TRBJ2-3 genes rather than sequenced, the full variable domain is DGGITQSPKYLFRKEGQNVTLSCEQNLNHDAMYWYRQDPGQGLRLIYYSQIVNDFQKGDIAEGYSVSREKKESFPLTVTSAQKNPTAFYLCASSGLAGVDTQYFGPGTRLTVL.